The 7 T cell receptor gamma chains given below trace back to one sample, sequenced in a study of Vδ1+ human thymocytes. General study findings and limits: Highly polyclonal TRG and TRD repertoires with Gaussian CDR3 length distributions appeared in thymus.

Sequences come from RNA converted to cDNA by reverse transcription. CDR3 amplicons came from multiplex PCR with pooled V-gene forward and constant-region reverse primers. TCRdb used CATT to re-call clones from the multiplex PCR reads. Of more than 8,000 gamma-chain clones in the sample, 50% to 65% are singletons; the top ten hold 1.4%. The antigens these receptors bind are not known. The sample comprised Vdelta1+ gamma-delta thymocytes from the thymus. The subset was: FACS-sorted CD3+ TCRalphabeta- TCRVdelta1+ TCRVdelta2- thymocytes. These receptors were collected from a girl under three years old who had congenital heart surgery.

This clone appeared once. The chain couples TRGV4 to TRGJ1 or TRGJ2. Since TCRdb gives no J gene, matching the DNA to germline was used here to assign it. V lost 0 bases, J lost 3 bases, and 8 bases stayed unmatched. This CDR3 spans 15 amino acids. Germline CDR1 is EGSTGY and CDR2 is YDSYTSSV. Written as DNA, the CDR3 is TGTGCCACCTGGGATGGGCCGGGAAGTTATTATAAGAAACTCTTT. Translation gives CATWDGPGSYYKKLF.

A word on this clone: The same CDR3 also results from other DNA sequences found in this sample. The rearrangement uses TRGV3 and TRGJ1 or TRGJ2. TCRdb lists no J gene, so it was determined here by aligning the DNA to germline. Germline V gene lookup returns CDR1 VTNTFY and CDR2 YDVSTARD (reference sequence). This CDR3 is 14 amino acids long. The junction had 3 bases not matched to a gene; V was cut back by 1 base and J by 0 bases. This CDR3 is CATWDRTNYYKKLF. The CDR3 region has the DNA TGTGCCACCTGGGACAGAACGAATTATTATAAGAAACTCTTT.

V and J are TRGV5 and TRGJ1 or TRGJ2. The J gene is absent in TCRdb and was assigned here via DNA matching to germline. The CDR3 extends over 14 amino acids. Germline lookup yields CDR1 VINAFY and CDR2 YDVSNSKD. J gave up 0 bases and V 5 bases, and 7 bases lay outside the gene matches. The CDR3 loop is CATWGDSNYYKKLF. In DNA form, the CDR3 reads TGTGCCACCTGGGGAGACTCGAATTATTATAAGAAACTCTTT.

On this clone: Other DNA sequences in the sample encode the same CDR3. The chain is built from TRGV3 and TRGJP2. TCRdb lists no J gene, so it was determined here by aligning the DNA to germline. V shed 0 bases, J shed 5 bases, and the junction held 9 bases outside the gene matches. The germline V gene has CDR1 VTNTFY and CDR2 YDVSTARD (reference sequence). The CDR3 runs to 16 residues. CDR3 sequence: CATWDRRSGSDWIKTF. CDR3 coding DNA: TGTGCCACCTGGGACAGGCGAAGTGGGAGTGATTGGATCAAGACGTTT.

The J gene is TRGJ1 or TRGJ2, the V gene TRGV2. The J gene, absent from TCRdb, was called here by matching the DNA to germline. V lost 0 bases, J lost 10 bases, and 6 bases stayed unmatched. The length of the CDR3 is 12 residues. The V gene's germline CDR1 is EGSNGY and CDR2 YDSYNSKV. The CDR3 nucleotides are TGTGCCACCTGGGACGGGCTGGAGAAGAAACTCTTT. It encodes CATWDGLEKKLF.

The J gene is TRGJ1 or TRGJ2, the V gene TRGV3. CDR1 VTNTFY and CDR2 YDVSTARD come from the germline V gene (reference sequence). The CDR3 loop spans 11 amino acids. V shed 2 bases and J 7 bases; nucleotides not matched to a gene: 2. DNA for the CDR3: TGTGCCACCTGGGACATGTATAAGAAACTCTTT. Translated: CATWDMYKKLF.

V is TRGV3 and J is TRGJ1 or TRGJ2. The J gene was missing in TCRdb and was found by matching the end of the DNA to germline. Germline V lookup: CDR1 VTNTFY, CDR2 YDVSTARD (reference sequence). V was pared by 3 bases and J by 7 bases, with 12 bases of the junction left unmatched. CDR3 length: 14 amino acids. The CDR3 coding sequence is TGTGCCACCTGGGACTTATGGGTTATGTATAAGAAACTCTTT. Protein: CATWDLWVMYKKLF.